Below, 7 T cell receptor beta chains from the same sample are listed, as sequenced in a study of T cell repertoires in cytomegalovirus infection. Their target antigens are unknown. A single record per CDR3 protein comes from TCRdb applying MiXCR to the reads. The data contain approximately 110,000 distinct CDR3 sequences, 30% to 40% of them seen just once; the ten biggest clones take up 58%. Sample: CD8+ T cells from cultured PBMCs, taken from culture after CMV antigen stimulation. These receptors were collected from a human donor in good health (CMV status not recorded). Some clones in this sample may be carry-over from other donors' samples.

This clonotype was picked up a small number of times. This sequence joins TRBV7-8 and TRBJ1-5; the D is unclear. The germline CDR1 and CDR2 sequences are SGHVS and FQNEAQ. Deletions cut 1 base from V and 0 bases from J, with 10 bases between. CDR3 length: 16 amino acids. CDR3 sequence reads: CASSLEIGYSNQPQHF. Written as DNA, the CDR3 is TGTGCCAGCAGCTTAGAAATAGGGTATAGCAATCAGCCCCAGCATTTT.

This clonotype was observed a handful of times. The V and J genes are TRBV7-9 and TRBJ2-5; D remains ambiguous. The germline V gene has CDR1 SEHNR and CDR2 FQNEAQ (reference sequence). This CDR3 is built from 13 residues. With 2 bases removed from V and 4 bases from J, the gap between germline ends came to 8 bases. DNA of the CDR3: TGTGCCAGCAGCTTAAAAGATAGAGAGACCCAGTACTTC. Amino acids: CASSLKDRETQYF.

This clonotype was counted at least ten times. V and J are TRBV7-2 and TRBJ1-3; D gene ambiguous. Trimming pared 5 bases from V and 2 bases from J, leaving 13 bases between. The CDR3 extends over 15 amino acids. Looked up from germline, CDR1 is SGHTA and CDR2 is FQGNSA. CDR3 in amino acids: CASSPLGSTGNTIYF. CDR3 coding DNA: TGTGCCAGCAGCCCCTTGGGCTCCACTGGAAACACCATATATTTT.

This clonotype appeared a single time. The chain joins TRBV6-2 or TRBV6-3 to TRBJ2-7, with a tentative D call TRBD1 (6 bases). The CDR3 has 14 amino acids. The V and J ends lost 8 bases and 3 bases respectively, with 17 bases between them. The germline gives CDR1 MNHEY, CDR2 SVGEGT. The CDR3 nucleotides are TGTGCCAGCCAGTACCGCACAGGGCGCTACGAGCAGTACTTC. This gives the protein CASQYRTGRYEQYF.

This chain connects TRBV18 to TRBJ2-7, with TRBD1 identical over 9 bases. V was pared by 2 bases and J by 4 bases, with 9 bases of the junction left unmatched. The germline gives CDR1 KGHSH, CDR2 LQKENI. There are 16 residues in the CDR3. The CDR3 DNA reads as TGTGCCAGCTCACCAAATCCCGGGACAGGGTTGTACGAGCAGTACTTC. It translates to CASSPNPGTGLYEQYF. The full variable domain, in which reference TRBV18 and TRBJ2-7 provide the parts outside the CDR3, is NAGVMQNPRHLVRRRGQEARLRCSPMKGHSHVYWYRQLPEEGLKFMVYLQKENIIDESGMPKERFSAEFPKEGPSILRIQQVVRGDSAAYFCASSPNPGTGLYEQYFGPGTRLTVT.

This clonotype occurred many times. The chain links TRBV7-8 to TRBJ1-5; D is unresolved. This CDR3 has 12 amino acids. Trimming took off 5 bases at V and 5 bases at J, with 7 bases between the two ends. The germline CDR1 and CDR2 sequences are SGHVS and FQNEAQ. CDR3 coding DNA: TGTGCCAGCAGCCCCTGGGATCAGCCCCAGCATTTT. Translated: CASSPWDQPQHF.

This clonotype has a handful of counts. The chain is built from TRBV20-1 and TRBJ2-7; 9 bases line up with TRBD2. The junction had 2 bases not matched to a gene; V was cut back by 2 bases and J by 3 bases. The CDR3 loop spans 13 amino acids. CDR1 is DFQATT, CDR2 SNEGSKA, per germline (reference sequence). The CDR3 DNA sequence: TGCAGTGCTAGACGGCGGGGGGGCTACGAGCAGTACTTC. Protein product: CSARRRGGYEQYF.